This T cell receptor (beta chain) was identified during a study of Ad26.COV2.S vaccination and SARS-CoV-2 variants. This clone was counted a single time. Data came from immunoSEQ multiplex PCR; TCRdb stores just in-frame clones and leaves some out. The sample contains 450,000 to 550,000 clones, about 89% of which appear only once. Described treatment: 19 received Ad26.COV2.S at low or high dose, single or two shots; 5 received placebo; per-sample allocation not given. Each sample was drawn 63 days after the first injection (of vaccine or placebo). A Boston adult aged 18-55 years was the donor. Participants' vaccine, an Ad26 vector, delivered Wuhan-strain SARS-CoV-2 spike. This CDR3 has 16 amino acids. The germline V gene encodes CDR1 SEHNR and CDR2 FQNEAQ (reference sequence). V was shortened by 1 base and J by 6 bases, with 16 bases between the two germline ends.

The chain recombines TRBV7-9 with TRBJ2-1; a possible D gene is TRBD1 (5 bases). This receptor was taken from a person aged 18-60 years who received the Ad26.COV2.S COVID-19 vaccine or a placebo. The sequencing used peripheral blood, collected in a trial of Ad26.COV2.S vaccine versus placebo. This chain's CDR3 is CASSLDASGPFNEQFF. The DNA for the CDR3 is TGTGCCAGCAGCTTAGATGCGTCAGGGCCGTTCAATGAGCAGTTCTTC.